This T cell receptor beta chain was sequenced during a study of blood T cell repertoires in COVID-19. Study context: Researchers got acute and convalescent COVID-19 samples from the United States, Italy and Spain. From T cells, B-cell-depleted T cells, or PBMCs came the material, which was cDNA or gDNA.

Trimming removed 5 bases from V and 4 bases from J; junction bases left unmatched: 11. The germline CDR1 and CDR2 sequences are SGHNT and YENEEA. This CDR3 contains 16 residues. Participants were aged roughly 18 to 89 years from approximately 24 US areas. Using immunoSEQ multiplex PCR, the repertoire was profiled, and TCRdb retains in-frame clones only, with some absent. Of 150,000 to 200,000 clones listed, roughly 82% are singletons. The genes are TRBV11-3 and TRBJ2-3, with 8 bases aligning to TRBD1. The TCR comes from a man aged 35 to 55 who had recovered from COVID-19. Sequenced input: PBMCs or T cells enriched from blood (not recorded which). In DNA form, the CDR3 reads TGTGCCAGCAGCCCATCAAAAGGACAGGGCGCAGATACGCAGTATTTT. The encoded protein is CASSPSKGQGADTQYF.